The 22 T cell receptor beta chains below come from one sample, sequenced in a study of blood T cell repertoires in COVID-19. TCRdb's table, derived via immunoSEQ multiplex PCR, lists solely in-frame clones and lacks some. Found here are 60,000 to 85,000 clones, around 80% of them singletons; the top ten hold less than 15%. Source material: peripheral blood. The receptors come from a human donor in a cohort sampled during active COVID-19.

The gene calls are TRBV11-3 and TRBJ2-5; 14 nucleotides match TRBD2. The germline V gene has CDR1 SGHNT and CDR2 YENEEA. The CDR3 contains 16 residues. J gave up 5 bases and V 5 bases, and 7 bases lay outside the gene matches. Here the CDR3 reads CASSPGLAGGFETQYF. CDR3 DNA: TGTGCCAGCAGCCCCGGACTAGCGGGAGGTTTTGAGACCCAGTACTTC.

The V call is TRBV7-6, the J call TRBJ2-2, with a weak D call TRBD2 (6 bases). V was trimmed by 4 bases and J by 2 bases, leaving 8 bases between them. Germline lookup yields CDR1 SGHVS and CDR2 FNYEAQ. The CDR3 sequence is 14 residues long. The CDR3 is CASSSGTNTGELFF. The CDR3 DNA sequence: TGTGCCAGCAGCTCCGGGACTAACACCGGGGAGCTGTTTTTT.

The chain has TRBV19 and TRBJ1-1, with D possibly TRBD1 on 5 matching bases. The CDR3 is 13 amino acids. With 4 bases removed from V and 1 base from J, the gap between germline ends came to 7 bases. CDR1 LNHDA and CDR2 SQIVND come from the germline V gene (reference sequence). CDR3 in amino acids: CASSTGANTEAFF. DNA for the CDR3: TGTGCCAGTAGTACTGGGGCGAACACTGAAGCTTTCTTT.

The J gene is TRBJ2-7, the V gene TRBV4-1; D is possibly TRBD1 (6 bases). The CDR3 has 14 residues. Germline values: CDR1 MGHRA, CDR2 YSYEKL. Trimming stripped 5 bases from V and 7 bases from J, with 18 bases between. In nucleotides, the CDR3 is TGCGCCAGCAGCTGCCGGGACAACGGGGAAGAGCAGTACGTC. It is translated as CASSCRDNGEEQYV.

This clone came up a few times. The rearrangement uses TRBV7-3 and TRBJ1-2; TRBD1 is a possible D gene (6 bases). With 5 bases removed from V and 2 bases from J, the gap between germline ends came to 15 bases. The CDR3 covers 15 residues. The V gene's germline CDR1 is SGHTA and CDR2 FQGTGA. The CDR3: CASSRVGGPNYGYTF. The CDR3, as DNA: TGTGCCAGCAGCCGAGTGGGGGGGCCCAACTATGGCTACACCTTC.

The chain is built from TRBV9 and TRBJ2-1; 8 nucleotides align to TRBD2. The junction had 5 bases not matched to a gene; V was cut back by 0 bases and J by 3 bases. Germline CDR1 SGDLS, CDR2 YYNGEE. CDR3 length: 16 residues. The DNA for the CDR3 is TGTGCCAGCAGCGTAGGGGTGACTAGCGTCTACAATGAGCAGTTCTTC. Translating gives CASSVGVTSVYNEQFF.

The genes are TRBV5-1 and TRBJ2-3; TRBD2 matches at 11 bases. The junction had 12 bases not matched to a gene; V was cut back by 1 base and J by 11 bases. The germline CDR1 and CDR2 sequences are SGHRS and YFSETQ. This CDR3 is built from 16 residues. The CDR3 coding sequence is TGCGCCAGCAGCTTGTCCACTAGCGGGGGACGAGGGAGGCAGTATTTT. This sequence encodes CASSLSTSGGRGRQYF.

The rearrangement links TRBV9 to TRBJ1-1; possibly TRBD1 for D (6 bases). Trimming cost V 1 base and J 9 bases, with 13 bases left between them. CDR3 length equals 13 residues. Germline assignment: CDR1 SGDLS and CDR2 YYNGEE. As DNA, the CDR3 is TGTGCCAGCAGCGTATCGGACAGCGCTAAAGCTTTCTTT. Protein: CASSVSDSAKAFF.

This clone has a handful of counts. The junction departs from germline at one end; a sequencing error may be responsible. The chain employs TRBV3-1 (or the pseudogene TRBV3-2) and TRBJ2-7; 7 nucleotides match TRBD1. Per germline, CDR1 LGHDT and CDR2 YNNKEL (reference sequence). CDR3 length: 12 residues. CDR3 sequence: CASSPWTGQTTF. CDR3 in DNA: TGTGCCAGCAGCCCTTGGACAGGACAAACTACCTTC.

The chain joins TRBV19 to TRBJ2-2; 7 bases map to TRBD1. CDR3 length equals 16 residues. Germline loops: CDR1 LNHDA, CDR2 SQIVND (reference sequence). The junction had 11 bases not matched to a gene; V was cut back by 5 bases and J by 5 bases. The CDR3 loop reads CASSVRQGIRTGELFF. In nucleotides, the CDR3 is TGTGCCAGTAGTGTAAGACAGGGTATCAGGACCGGGGAGCTGTTTTTT.

The chain has TRBV6-6 and TRBJ1-3; 10 bases map to TRBD1. Trimming cost V 7 bases and J 1 base; bases outside gene matches: 4. CDR1 and CDR2 (germline): MNHNY, SVGAGI (reference sequence). CDR3 length: 15 amino acids. Here the CDR3 reads CASTGGQGSGNTIYF. In DNA form, the CDR3 reads TGTGCCAGCACGGGGGGACAGGGGTCTGGAAACACCATATATTTT.

On this clone: Compared with germline, one end of the junction differs, possibly owing to a read error. The gene calls are TRBV7-7 and TRBJ2-2; 13 positions agree with TRBD2. This CDR3 is 16 amino acids long. From germline, CDR1 is SSHAT and CDR2 FNYEAQ (reference sequence). CDR3 sequence: CASSIGLAGATGELFF. CDR3 sequence (DNA): TGTGCTAGCAGCATTGGACTAGCGGGGGCCACCGGGGAGCTGTTTTTT.

The V and J genes are TRBV5-1 and TRBJ1-5; a possible D gene is TRBD1 (6 bases). This CDR3 is built from 15 residues. The germline V and J ends were trimmed by 0 bases and 4 bases, with 11 bases remaining between them. Per germline, CDR1 SGHRS and CDR2 YFSETQ. The CDR3 coding sequence is TGCGCCAGCAGCTTGGATGGGGGCGGAAATCAGCCCCAGCATTTT. Translating it yields CASSLDGGGNQPQHF.

A single count supports this clone. The chain employs TRBV24-1 and TRBJ2-3, with TRBD1 as a possible D gene (5 bases). Germline V lookup: CDR1 KGHDR, CDR2 SFDVKD. V gave up 5 bases and J gave up 7 bases, with 18 bases separating them. The CDR3 length is 15 residues. The CDR3 spells CATSANTPQGNTQYF. The CDR3 nucleotides read TGTGCCACCAGTGCCAACACCCCCCAGGGCAATACGCAGTATTTT.

The V call is TRBV18, the J call TRBJ2-6; unclear D gene. Trimming took 0 bases from V and 2 from J, leaving 11 bases between them. The CDR3 sequence is 17 residues long. Germline assignment: CDR1 KGHSH and CDR2 LQKENI. The CDR3 region has the DNA TGTGCCAGCTCACCACCGGCTGGCGGTGCTGGGGCCAACGTCCTGACTTTC. This gives the protein CASSPPAGGAGANVLTF. Full variable domain (missing parts from reference TRBV18 and TRBJ2-6): NAGVMQNPRHLVRRRGQEARLRCSPMKGHSHVYWYRQLPEEGLKFMVYLQKENIIDESGMPKERFSAEFPKEGPSILRIQQVVRGDSAAYFCASSPPAGGAGANVLTFGAGSRLTVL.

This clone has more than one count but fewer than ten. The rearrangement joins TRBV4-3 to TRBJ1-5; perhaps TRBD1 as D (5 bases). The germline V gene encodes CDR1 LGHNA and CDR2 YSLEER. The CDR3 loop spans 15 amino acids. V lost 0 bases, J lost 4 bases, and 10 bases lay in between. CDR3 coding DNA: TGCGCCAGCAGCCAAGAATGGCGGGGGAATCAGCCCCAGCATTTT. Translation: CASSQEWRGNQPQHF.

The chain uses TRBV21-1 and TRBJ2-7; the table's D call TRBD2 went unverified against the DNA. TRBV21-1 is listed as a pseudogene. The CDR3 loop spans 13 amino acids. The CDR3 DNA reads TGTGCCAGCAGCAAAGGGAGCTCCTACGAGCAGTACGTC. Its protein product is CASSKGSSYEQYV.

The sample holds a few counts of this clone. The chain uses TRBV4-3 and TRBJ1-6, with D tentatively TRBD1 (5 bases). Germline values: CDR1 LGHNA, CDR2 YSLEER. Between the trimmed V and J ends, which lost 0 bases and 5 bases, there was a span of 11 bases. The CDR3 runs 16 residues. The CDR3 here is CASSQDWGRHNSPLHF. The CDR3 DNA sequence: TGCGCCAGCAGCCAAGATTGGGGGAGGCATAATTCACCCCTCCACTTT.

This chain uses TRBV5-6 with TRBJ2-1; D possibly corresponds to TRBD1 (6 bases). This CDR3 comprises 18 residues. Germline loops: CDR1 SGHDT, CDR2 YYEEEE. V lost 4 bases and J 2 bases, leaving 22 bases between the germline ends. The CDR3 region is CASSPPVGRGSTYNEQFF. CDR3 DNA sequence: TGTGCCAGCAGCCCACCCGTTGGCAGGGGTTCTACCTACAATGAGCAGTTCTTC.

The chain joins TRBV23-1 to TRBJ2-7; TRBD2 agrees at 11 bases. TRBV23-1 is an open reading frame, and its role is uncertain. V lost 7 bases, J lost 4 bases, and 3 bases stayed unmatched. There are 13 residues in the CDR3. The CDR3: CASTGTSGYEQYV. CDR3 coding DNA: TGCGCCAGCACCGGGACTAGCGGTTACGAGCAGTACGTC.

The rearrangement uses TRBV3-1 (or the pseudogene TRBV3-2) and TRBJ2-7; D is ambiguous. From germline, CDR1 is LGHDT and CDR2 YNNKEL (reference sequence). V lost 3 bases, J lost 4 bases, and 4 bases lay in between. The CDR3 is made up of 11 amino acids. The CDR3 spells CASSHNYEQYF. CDR3 nucleotides: TGTGCCAGCAGCCACAATTACGAGCAGTACTTC.

This chain links TRBV5-3 with TRBJ2-1, with unresolved D. Being an ORF, TRBV5-3 has a function that is uncertain. Trimming removed 0 bases at V and 4 bases at J, with 17 bases between. The length of the CDR3 is 17 residues. Here the CDR3 DNA reads TGTGCCAGAAGCTTGGGGCGGCCCCTGATGAAATACAATGAGCAGTTCTTC. Encoded protein: CARSLGRPLMKYNEQFF.